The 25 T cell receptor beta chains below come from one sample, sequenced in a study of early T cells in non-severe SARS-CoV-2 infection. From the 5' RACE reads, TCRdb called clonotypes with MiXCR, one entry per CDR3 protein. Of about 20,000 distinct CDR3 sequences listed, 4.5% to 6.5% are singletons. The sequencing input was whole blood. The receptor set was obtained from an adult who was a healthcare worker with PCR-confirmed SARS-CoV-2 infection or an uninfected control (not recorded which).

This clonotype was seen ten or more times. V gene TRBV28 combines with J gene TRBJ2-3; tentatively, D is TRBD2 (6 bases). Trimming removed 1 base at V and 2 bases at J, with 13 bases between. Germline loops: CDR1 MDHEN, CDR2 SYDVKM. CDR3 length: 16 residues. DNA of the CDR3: TGTGCCAGCAGTTTATACCGTGCGGGGTACACAGATACGCAGTATTTT. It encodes CASSLYRAGYTDTQYF.

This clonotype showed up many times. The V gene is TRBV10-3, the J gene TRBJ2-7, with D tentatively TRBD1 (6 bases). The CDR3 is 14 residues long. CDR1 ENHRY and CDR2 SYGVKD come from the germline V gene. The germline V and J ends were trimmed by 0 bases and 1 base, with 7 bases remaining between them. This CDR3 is CAISESGASYEQYF. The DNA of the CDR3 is TGTGCCATCAGTGAGTCGGGGGCTTCCTACGAGCAGTACTTC.

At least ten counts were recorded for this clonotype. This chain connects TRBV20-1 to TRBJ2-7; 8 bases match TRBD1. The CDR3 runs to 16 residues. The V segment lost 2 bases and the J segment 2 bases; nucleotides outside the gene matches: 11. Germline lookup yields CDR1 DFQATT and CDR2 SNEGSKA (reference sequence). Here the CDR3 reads CSARPMDRDDTYEQYF. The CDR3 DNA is TGCAGTGCTAGACCAATGGACAGGGACGATACCTACGAGCAGTACTTC.

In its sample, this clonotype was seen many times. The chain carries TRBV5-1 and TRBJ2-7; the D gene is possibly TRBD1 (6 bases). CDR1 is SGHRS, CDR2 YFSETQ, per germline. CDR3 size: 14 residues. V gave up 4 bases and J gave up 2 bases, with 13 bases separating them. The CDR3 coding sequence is TGCGCCAGCAGCCAGGACAGTCCACCCTACGAGCAGTACTTC. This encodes CASSQDSPPYEQYF.

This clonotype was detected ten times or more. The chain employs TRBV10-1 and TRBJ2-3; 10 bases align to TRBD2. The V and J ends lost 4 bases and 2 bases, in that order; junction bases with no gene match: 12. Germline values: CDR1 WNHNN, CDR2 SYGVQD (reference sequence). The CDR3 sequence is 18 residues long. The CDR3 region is CASSATRLAGLPTDTQYF. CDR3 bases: TGCGCCAGCAGTGCGACAAGACTAGCGGGCCTACCCACAGATACGCAGTATTTT.

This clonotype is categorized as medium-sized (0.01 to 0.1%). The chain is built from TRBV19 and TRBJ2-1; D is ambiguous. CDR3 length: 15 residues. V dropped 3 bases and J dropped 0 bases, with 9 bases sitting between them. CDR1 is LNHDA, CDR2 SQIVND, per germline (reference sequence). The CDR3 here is CASSIGAVSYNEQFF. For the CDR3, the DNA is TGTGCCAGTAGTATTGGAGCAGTCTCCTACAATGAGCAGTTCTTC.

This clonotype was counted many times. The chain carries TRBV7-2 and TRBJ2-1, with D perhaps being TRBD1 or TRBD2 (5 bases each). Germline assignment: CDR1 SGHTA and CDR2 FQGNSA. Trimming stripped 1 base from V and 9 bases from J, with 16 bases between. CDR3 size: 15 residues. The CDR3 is CASSLGGILAAEQFF. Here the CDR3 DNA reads TGTGCCAGCAGCTTAGGGGGGATTCTAGCCGCTGAGCAGTTCTTC.

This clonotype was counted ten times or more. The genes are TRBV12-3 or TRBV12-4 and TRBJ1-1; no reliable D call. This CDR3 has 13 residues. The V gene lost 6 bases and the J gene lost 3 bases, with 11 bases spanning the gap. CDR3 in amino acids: CASRGVEDTEAFF. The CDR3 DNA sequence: TGTGCCAGCAGGGGAGTAGAGGACACTGAAGCTTTCTTT.

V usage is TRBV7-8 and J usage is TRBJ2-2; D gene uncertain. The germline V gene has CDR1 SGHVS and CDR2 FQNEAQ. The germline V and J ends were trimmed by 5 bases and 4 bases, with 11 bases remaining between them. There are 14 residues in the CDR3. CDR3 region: CASSGSVPTGELFF. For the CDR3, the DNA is TGTGCCAGCAGCGGGTCAGTTCCCACCGGGGAGCTGTTTTTT.

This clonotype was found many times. CDR3 bases: TGTGCCAGCAGTGAACCCGGGACTAGCACAGATACGCAGTATTTT. Translated, it gives CASSEPGTSTDTQYF. The V call is TRBV28, the J call TRBJ2-3; D is perhaps TRBD2 (6 bases). CDR1 and CDR2 (germline): MDHEN, SYDVKM. Trimming pared 5 bases from V and 0 bases from J, leaving 12 bases between. This CDR3 comprises 15 residues.

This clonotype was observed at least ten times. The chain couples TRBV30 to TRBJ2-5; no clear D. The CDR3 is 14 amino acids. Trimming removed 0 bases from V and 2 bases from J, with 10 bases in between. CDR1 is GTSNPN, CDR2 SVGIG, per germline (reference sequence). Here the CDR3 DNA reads TGTGCCTGGAGTGTACGAAGGCAGCAAGAGACCCAGTACTTC. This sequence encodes CAWSVRRQQETQYF.

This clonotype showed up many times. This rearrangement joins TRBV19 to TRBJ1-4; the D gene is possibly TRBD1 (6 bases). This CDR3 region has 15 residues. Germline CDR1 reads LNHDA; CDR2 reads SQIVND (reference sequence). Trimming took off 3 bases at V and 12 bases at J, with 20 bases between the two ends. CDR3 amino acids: CASSIATGGARELFF. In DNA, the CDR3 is TGTGCCAGTAGTATCGCGACAGGAGGAGCGAGAGAACTGTTTTTT.

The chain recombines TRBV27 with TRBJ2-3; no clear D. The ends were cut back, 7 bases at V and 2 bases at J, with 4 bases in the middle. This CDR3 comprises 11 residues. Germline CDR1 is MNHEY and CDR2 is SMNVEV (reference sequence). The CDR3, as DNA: TGTGCCAGCACGGACACAGATACGCAGTATTTT. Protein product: CASTDTDTQYF.

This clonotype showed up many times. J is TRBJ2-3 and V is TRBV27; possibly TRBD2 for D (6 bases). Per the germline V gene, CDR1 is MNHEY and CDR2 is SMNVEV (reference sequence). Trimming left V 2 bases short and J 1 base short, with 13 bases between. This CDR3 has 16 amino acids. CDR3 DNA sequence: TGTGCCAGCAGTTTAGCGCGCGGGAAGGGCACAGATACGCAGTATTTT. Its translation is CASSLARGKGTDTQYF.

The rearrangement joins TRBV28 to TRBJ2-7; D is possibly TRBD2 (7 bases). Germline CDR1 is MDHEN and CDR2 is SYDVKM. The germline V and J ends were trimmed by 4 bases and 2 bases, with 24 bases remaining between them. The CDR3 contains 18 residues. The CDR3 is CASSWGGLFSRDTYEQYF. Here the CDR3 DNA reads TGTGCCAGCAGTTGGGGGGGTCTATTCAGCAGGGACACCTACGAGCAGTACTTC.

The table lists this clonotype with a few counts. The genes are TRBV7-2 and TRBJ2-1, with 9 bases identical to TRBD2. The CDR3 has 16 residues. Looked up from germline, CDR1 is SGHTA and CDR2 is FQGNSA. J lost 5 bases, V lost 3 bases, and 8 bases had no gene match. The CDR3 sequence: CASSFTAGGRHNEQFF. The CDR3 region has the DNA TGTGCCAGCAGCTTCACAGCGGGAGGCCGCCACAATGAGCAGTTCTTC.

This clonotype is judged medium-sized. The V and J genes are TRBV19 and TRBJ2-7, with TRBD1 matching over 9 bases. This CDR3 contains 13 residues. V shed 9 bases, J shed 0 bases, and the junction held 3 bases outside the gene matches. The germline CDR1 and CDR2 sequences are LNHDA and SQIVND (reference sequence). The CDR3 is CASGTGSSYEQYF. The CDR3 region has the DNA TGTGCCAGCGGGACAGGGAGCTCCTACGAGCAGTACTTC. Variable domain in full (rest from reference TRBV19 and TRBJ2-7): DGGITQSPKYLFRKEGQNVTLSCEQNLNHDAMYWYRQDPGQGLRLIYYSQIVNDFQKGDIAEGYSVSREKKESFPLTVTSAQKNPTAFYLCASGTGSSYEQYFGPGTRLTVT.

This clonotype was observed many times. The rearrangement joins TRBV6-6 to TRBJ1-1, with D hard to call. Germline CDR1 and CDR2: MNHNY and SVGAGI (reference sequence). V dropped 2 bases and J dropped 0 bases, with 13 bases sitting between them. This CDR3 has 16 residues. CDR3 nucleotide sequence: TGTGCCAGCAGTTACGGTGGGTCCCTCATGAACACTGAAGCTTTCTTT. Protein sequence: CASSYGGSLMNTEAFF.

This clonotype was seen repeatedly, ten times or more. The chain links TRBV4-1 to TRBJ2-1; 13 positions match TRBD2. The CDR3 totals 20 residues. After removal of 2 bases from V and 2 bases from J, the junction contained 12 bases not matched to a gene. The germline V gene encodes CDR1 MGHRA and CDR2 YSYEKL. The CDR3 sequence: CASSQPTSGRSGGAYNEQFF. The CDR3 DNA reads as TGCGCCAGCAGCCAACCGACTAGCGGGAGGTCGGGGGGCGCCTACAATGAGCAGTTCTTC.

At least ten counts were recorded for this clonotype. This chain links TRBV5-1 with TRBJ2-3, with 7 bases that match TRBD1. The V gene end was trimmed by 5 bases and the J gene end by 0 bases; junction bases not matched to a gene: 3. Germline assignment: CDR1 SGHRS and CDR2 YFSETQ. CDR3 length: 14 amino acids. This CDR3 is CASRTGPSTDTQYF. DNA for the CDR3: TGCGCCAGCAGGACAGGGCCTAGCACAGATACGCAGTATTTT.

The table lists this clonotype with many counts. The CDR3 coding sequence is TGTGCCAGCAGTTATTGGGGACTAGAAATCTACGAGCAGTACTTC. Its translation is CASSYWGLEIYEQYF. The V and J genes are TRBV6-2 or TRBV6-3 and TRBJ2-7, with TRBD2 matching over 8 bases. Germline values: CDR1 MNHEY, CDR2 SVGEGT. The CDR3 runs to 15 residues. V lost 3 bases to trimming and J lost 3 bases; unmatched junction nucleotides: 7.

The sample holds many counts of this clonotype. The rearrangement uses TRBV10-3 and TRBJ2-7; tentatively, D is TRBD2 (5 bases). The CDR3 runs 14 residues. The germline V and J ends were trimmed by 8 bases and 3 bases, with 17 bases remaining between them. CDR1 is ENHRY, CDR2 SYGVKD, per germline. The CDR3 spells CAIGSPSRGYEQYF. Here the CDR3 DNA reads TGTGCCATCGGGTCCCCCAGCCGGGGCTACGAGCAGTACTTC.

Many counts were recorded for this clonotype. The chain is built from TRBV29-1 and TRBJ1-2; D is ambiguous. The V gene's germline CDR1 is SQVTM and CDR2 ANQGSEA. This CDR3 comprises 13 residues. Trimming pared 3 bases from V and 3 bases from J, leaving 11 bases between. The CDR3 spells CSVELRAYYGYTF. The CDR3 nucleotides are TGCAGCGTTGAGTTACGGGCCTACTATGGCTACACCTTC.

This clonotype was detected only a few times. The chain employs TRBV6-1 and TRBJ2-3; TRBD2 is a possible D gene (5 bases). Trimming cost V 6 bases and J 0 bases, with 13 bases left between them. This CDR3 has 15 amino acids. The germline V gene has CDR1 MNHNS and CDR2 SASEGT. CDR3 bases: TGTGCCAGCAGACTCTCTGGCGGGAGCACAGATACGCAGTATTTT. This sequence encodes CASRLSGGSTDTQYF.

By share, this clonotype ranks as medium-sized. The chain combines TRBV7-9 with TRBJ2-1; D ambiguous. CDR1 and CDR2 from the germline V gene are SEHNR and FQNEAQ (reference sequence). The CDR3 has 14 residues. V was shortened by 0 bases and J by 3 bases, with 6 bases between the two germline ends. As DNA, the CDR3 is TGTGCCAGCAGCTTAGCGGGAAGCTACAATGAGCAGTTCTTC. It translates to CASSLAGSYNEQFF.